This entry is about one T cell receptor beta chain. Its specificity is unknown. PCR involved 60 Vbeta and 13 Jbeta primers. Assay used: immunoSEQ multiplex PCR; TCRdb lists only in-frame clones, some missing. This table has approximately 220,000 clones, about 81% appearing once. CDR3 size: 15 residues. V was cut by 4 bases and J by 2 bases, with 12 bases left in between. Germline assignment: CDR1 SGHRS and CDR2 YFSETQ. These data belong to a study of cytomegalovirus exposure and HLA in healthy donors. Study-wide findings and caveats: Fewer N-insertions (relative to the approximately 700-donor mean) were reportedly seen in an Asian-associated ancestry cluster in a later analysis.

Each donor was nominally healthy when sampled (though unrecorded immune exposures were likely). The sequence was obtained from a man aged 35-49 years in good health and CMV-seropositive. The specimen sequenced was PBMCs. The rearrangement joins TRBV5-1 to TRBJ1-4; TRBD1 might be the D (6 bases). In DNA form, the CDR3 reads TGCGCCAGCAGCGACAGCAGGGGTACTAATGAAAAACTGTTTTTT. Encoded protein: CASSDSRGTNEKLFF.